The sequence of this T cell receptor beta chain was determined in a study of blood T cells in healthy people across ages. The study, taken as a whole, reports: Per million T cells, TCR beta diversity dropped about linearly as age rose.

About this clonotype itself: As yet, its antigen is unknown. A much more abundant neighbour one base away suggests this may be a read error.

The CDR3 sequence is 16 residues long. J gave up 7 bases and V 10 bases, and 16 bases lay outside the gene matches. Germline loops: CDR1 MNHNS, CDR2 SASEGT. Caucasian individuals from Russia who were healthy and aged about 6 to 95 acted as donors. Sample-barcoded 5' priming and a J-beta primer mix drove a second PCR of about 6 to 11 cycles. A template-switch adaptor containing 12 random nucleotides labeled each cDNA molecule. All samples yielded 3 million or more CDR3-containing paired-end reads. One entry per CDR3 protein, called by TCRdb with MiXCR from the 5' RACE reads. The sample lists approximately 1.5 million distinct CDR3 sequences, 35% to 45% seen once, with over 3.5% in the top ten.

The TCR sequence derives from a young woman in good health. The sequenced sample was blood. The chain links TRBV6-1 to TRBJ2-1, with 10 nucleotides matching TRBD1. In DNA form, the CDR3 reads TGTGCCACCGGGAATCTCCCGGGACAGGGGACGAATGAGCAGTTCTTC. Translating gives CATGNLPGQGTNEQFF.